The rows below give T cell receptor beta chains drawn from one sample of a study of T cell repertoires in cytomegalovirus infection. TCRdb re-called the reads through MiXCR, storing one row per CDR3 protein. The table shows 200,000 to 250,000 distinct CDR3 sequences, with roughly 6.5% occurring only once. Sequenced input: PBMCs. These receptors all stem from a human donor in good health (CMV status not recorded). Some clones in this sample may be carry-over from other donors' samples. The CDR3 runs from the conserved cysteine through the conserved F or W. D genes are given only for firm matches. Clone size is shown for a subset of rows, as once, few, many or a class of expanded clone.

>TRBJ2-5|NA|many|TRBV18
TGTGCCAGCTCAACCACACGGTTGTACCAAGAGACCCAGTACTTC
CASSTTRLYQETQYF
>TRBJ1-2|NA|many|TRBV7-9
TGTGCCAGCAGCGCCCGGGACAACTATGGCTACACCTTC
CASSARDNYGYTF
>TRBJ1-2|NA|many|TRBV29-1
TGCAGCGTTGATGGGGGGACGAACTATGGCTACACCTTC
CSVDGGTNYGYTF
>TRBJ2-5|TRBD2|NA|TRBV20-1
TGCAGTGCCCGGACTAGCGGGGGGTACCAAGAGACCCAGTACTTC
CSARTSGGYQETQYF
>TRBJ2-2|NA|many|TRBV7-2
TGTGCCAGCAGCCTACGACAGCCCGGGGAGCTGTTTTTT
CASSLRQPGELFF
>TRBJ1-1|NA|many|TRBV6-1
TGTGCCAGCAGTTGGGGCACCGAGGATGAAGCTTTCTTT
CASSWGTEDEAFF
>TRBJ2-7|NA|many|TRBV11-1
TGTGCCAGCAGCTTAGTCGGCAATAAGTACGAGCAGTACTTC
CASSLVGNKYEQYF
>TRBJ2-2|NA|many|TRBV7-3
TGTGCCAGCAGCTTAGATCAGGGACGATCCGGGGAGCTGTTTTTT
CASSLDQGRSGELFF
>TRBJ2-5|NA|many|TRBV12-3/TRBV12-4
TGTGCCAGCAGTTTTTCTGACAGGCCGGCGGTAGGGACCCAGTACTTC
CASSFSDRPAVGTQYF
>TRBJ2-3|TRBD1|many|TRBV20-1
TGCAGTGCCAGAACCCCCGGGACAGGGGGCACAGATACGCAGTATTTT
CSARTPGTGGTDTQYF
>TRBJ1-2|NA|many|TRBV7-9
TGTGCCATCCCTGGGGTGTATGGCTACACCTTC
CAIPGVYGYTF
>TRBJ2-7|NA|many|TRBV12-3/TRBV12-4
TGTGCCAGCAGGACCGGGACCCTCCCGAACTACGAGCAGTACTTC
CASRTGTLPNYEQYF
>TRBJ1-2|NA|many|TRBV7-2
TGTGCCAGCAGCATTGGGTTGTATGGCTACACCTTC
CASSIGLYGYTF
>TRBJ2-3|NA|many|TRBV29-1
TGCAGCGTTGACGAAGGAGATACGCAGTATTTT
CSVDEGDTQYF
>TRBJ2-7|NA|many|TRBV6-5
TGTGCCAGCAGCCTTTTGGGTTCCTACGAGCAGTACTTC
CASSLLGSYEQYF
>TRBJ2-4|TRBD2|many|TRBV29-1
TGCAGCGTTGCTGGCAGGGGCTTTCTTTCGGGGGGGATGGCCAAAAACATTCAGTACTTC
CSVAGRGFLSGGMAKNIQYF
>TRBJ2-5|NA|many|TRBV6-5
TGTGCCAGCAGTTATGGGGGGATGTACCAAGAGACCCAGTACTTC
CASSYGGMYQETQYF
>TRBJ1-2|TRBD1|NA|TRBV20-1
TGCAGTGCTAGTGTATCAGGACAGGGGGCTAGTGGCTACACCTTC
CSASVSGQGASGYTF
>TRBJ1-4|NA|many|TRBV20-1
TGCAGTGTCATCGGTAGTACTAATGAAAAACTGTTTTTT
CSVIGSTNEKLFF
>TRBJ1-1|NA|many|TRBV7-9
TGTGCCAGCAGCTTAGGAGGGCTTATGAACACTGAAGCTTTCTTT
CASSLGGLMNTEAFF
>TRBJ2-2|NA|NA|TRBV3-1
TGTGCCAGCAGCCAGGGGGTAGCCCTCACCGGGGAGCTGTTTTTT
CASSQGVALTGELFF